Below are 20 T cell receptor beta chains sequenced from a single sample in a study of T cell responses to AZD1222 COVID-19 vaccine. TCRdb's copy holds only in-frame clones and misses some; the assay was immunoSEQ multiplex PCR. The sample records 150,000 to 200,000 clones, 90% to 95% being singletons. Sequenced material: peripheral blood, taken on day 0 of AZD1222 vaccination. The source of these receptors is an adult in good health.

This clone appeared once. The chain has TRBV14 and TRBJ2-1; 11 bases align to TRBD2. V lost 1 base, J lost 9 bases, and 17 bases stayed unmatched. Germline values: CDR1 SGHDN, CDR2 FVKESK. The CDR3 extends over 19 amino acids. The CDR3 DNA reads TGTGCCAGCAGCCAAGTAGGAACCACTAGCGGGAGATTAACCGCTGAGCAGTTCTTC. Protein product: CASSQVGTTSGRLTAEQFF.

The chain combines TRBV5-4 with TRBJ1-6; D is unclear. Germline CDR1 is SGHNT and CDR2 is YYREEE (reference sequence). Trimming left V 0 bases short and J 7 bases short, with 5 bases between. The CDR3 covers 13 residues. The CDR3 spells CASSLDQNSPLHF. For the CDR3, the DNA is TGTGCCAGCAGCTTGGACCAAAATTCACCCCTCCACTTT.

The chain links TRBV12-5 to TRBJ1-2; D may be TRBD1 (5 bases). Trimming left V 0 bases short and J 7 bases short, with 18 bases between. CDR3 length equals 16 residues. Germline assignment: CDR1 LGHNT and CDR2 FRNRAP. The CDR3 DNA is TGTGCTAGTGGTTTGGTAGGGACGGGGTTGGCGGGTGGCTACACCTTC. It specifies CASGLVGTGLAGGYTF.

The gene calls are TRBV10-3 and TRBJ2-1; 10 nucleotides align to TRBD2. The CDR3 is 13 residues long. The V segment lost 7 bases and the J segment 5 bases; nucleotides outside the gene matches: 2. The germline gives CDR1 ENHRY, CDR2 SYGVKD. This CDR3 reads CAITSGSNNEQFF. CDR3 nucleotide sequence: TGTGCCATCACTAGCGGGAGCAACAATGAGCAGTTCTTC.

The rearrangement joins TRBV29-1 to TRBJ2-2; D unresolved. Per the germline V gene, CDR1 is SQVTM and CDR2 is ANQGSEA. V lost 4 bases to trimming and J lost 5 bases, with 8 bases between them. The CDR3 has 12 amino acids. CDR3 amino acids: CSVVVLTGELFF. CDR3 DNA: TGCAGCGTTGTTGTGTTAACCGGGGAGCTGTTTTTT.

The chain uses TRBV7-8 and TRBJ2-1; maybe TRBD1 (5 bases). Germline V gene sequence: CDR1 SGHVS, CDR2 FQNEAQ. Trimming left V 5 bases short and J 9 bases short, with 8 bases between. The CDR3 has 11 residues. DNA of the CDR3: TGTGCCAGCAGCCCAGGGCCTGAGCAGTTCTTC. Encoded protein: CASSPGPEQFF.

V usage is TRBV5-1 and J usage is TRBJ2-1; 10 bases align to TRBD2. The CDR3 contains 16 residues. The V and J ends lost 3 bases and 7 bases, in that order; junction bases with no gene match: 10. CDR1 SGHRS and CDR2 YFSETQ come from the germline V gene. CDR3 nucleotides: TGCGCCAGCAGCTCCATAGCGGGAGGAATCTCGAATGAGCAGTTCTTC. It is translated as CASSSIAGGISNEQFF.

The rearrangement uses TRBV28 and TRBJ1-2; D gene unclear. V was shortened by 6 bases and J by 4 bases, with 12 bases between the two germline ends. CDR3 length: 13 residues. Per the germline V gene, CDR1 is MDHEN and CDR2 is SYDVKM. CDR3 amino acids: CASSRDTAYGYTF. Written as DNA, the CDR3 is TGTGCCAGCAGCCGCGACACCGCCTATGGCTACACCTTC.

The sample holds one count of this clone. The V call is TRBV5-1, the J call TRBJ2-5; no definite D call. The germline V gene has CDR1 SGHRS and CDR2 YFSETQ. CDR3 length equals 14 residues. The V end was cut by 0 bases, the J end by 2 bases, with 8 bases between. The CDR3 DNA is TGCGCCAGCAGCTTGGACGGACGTCAAGAGACCCAGTACTTC. It translates to CASSLDGRQETQYF.

V is TRBV28 and J is TRBJ1-5; TRBD1 agrees at 8 bases. V shed 3 bases, J shed 2 bases, and the junction held 3 bases outside the gene matches. Germline lookup yields CDR1 MDHEN and CDR2 SYDVKM. This CDR3 has 15 amino acids. The CDR3: CASSFEGQGNQPQHF. The CDR3 nucleotides read TGTGCCAGCAGTTTTGAGGGACAGGGCAATCAGCCCCAGCATTTT. Supplemented by reference TRBV28 and TRBJ1-5, the full variable domain reads DVKVTQSSRYLVKRTGEKVFLECVQDMDHENMFWYRQDPGLGLRLIYFSYDVKMKEKGDIPEGYSVSREKKERFSLILESASTNQTSMYLCASSFEGQGNQPQHFGDGTRLSIL.

V usage is TRBV29-1 and J usage is TRBJ2-3; 8 bases match TRBD2. CDR1 SQVTM and CDR2 ANQGSEA come from the germline V gene. The CDR3 runs to 14 residues. The junction had 8 bases not matched to a gene; V was cut back by 6 bases and J by 3 bases. CDR3 in amino acids: CSVGRLARTDTQYF. The CDR3, as DNA: TGCAGCGTCGGTCGACTAGCGAGAACAGATACGCAGTATTTT.

V gene TRBV28 combines with J gene TRBJ1-2; 9 bases match TRBD1. The CDR3 is 14 amino acids. CDR1 and CDR2 (germline): MDHEN, SYDVKM. After removal of 7 bases from V and 8 bases from J, the junction contained 11 bases not matched to a gene. This CDR3 is CASKPGTGSRGYTF. CDR3 nucleotide sequence: TGTGCCAGCAAACCCGGGACAGGGTCTCGAGGCTACACCTTC.

The chain uses TRBV27 and TRBJ1-3, with D tentatively TRBD1 (5 bases). Germline V CDR1 and CDR2: MNHEY, SMNVEV (reference sequence). CDR3 length: 14 amino acids. Trimming stripped 0 bases from V and 2 bases from J, with 5 bases between. The CDR3 reads CASSLSGPGNTIYF. In DNA form, the CDR3 reads TGTGCCAGCAGTTTATCGGGACCTGGAAACACCATATATTTT.

This rearrangement joins TRBV9 to TRBJ2-5; 10 bases agree with TRBD1. The CDR3 has 16 amino acids. Per germline, CDR1 SGDLS and CDR2 YYNGEE. V dropped 0 bases and J dropped 3; count of bases not matched to a gene: 5. CDR3 in amino acids: CASSVAGTGVEETQYF. CDR3 sequence (DNA): TGTGCCAGCAGCGTAGCAGGGACAGGGGTGGAAGAGACCCAGTACTTC.

Note on this clone: The identical CDR3 is also encoded by other nucleotide sequences in the sample. The rearrangement links TRBV6-2 or TRBV6-3 to TRBJ2-7; D is ambiguous. CDR1 and CDR2 from the germline V gene are MNHEY and SVGEGT. The V and J ends lost 1 base and 4 bases respectively, with 2 bases between them. The CDR3 consists of 11 residues. CDR3 amino acids: CASSYLYEQYF. Written as DNA, the CDR3 is TGTGCCAGCAGTTACTTGTACGAGCAGTACTTC.

This chain links TRBV10-3 with TRBJ2-3, with TRBD1 identical over 8 bases. With 0 bases clipped from V and 3 bases from J, the junction kept 5 bases outside the gene matches. Germline CDR1 ENHRY, CDR2 SYGVKD. The CDR3 runs 16 residues. This CDR3 is CAISESAGGPTDTQYF. The CDR3 DNA is TGTGCCATCAGTGAGTCGGCAGGGGGCCCGACAGATACGCAGTATTTT.

The rearrangement uses TRBV5-4 and TRBJ2-1; perhaps TRBD2 as D (5 bases). The V gene's germline CDR1 is SGHNT and CDR2 YYREEE (reference sequence). The CDR3 extends over 16 amino acids. V dropped 3 bases and J dropped 4 bases, with 17 bases sitting between them. The CDR3: CASSYRVGKSYNEQFF. CDR3 sequence (DNA): TGTGCCAGCAGCTACCGCGTCGGGAAGTCGTACAATGAGCAGTTCTTC.

A single count supports this clone. This chain uses TRBV6-1 with TRBJ1-5; 8 bases map to TRBD1. The CDR3 sequence is 16 residues long. Germline V gives CDR1 MNHNS, CDR2 SASEGT. V shed 5 bases, J shed 6 bases, and the junction held 12 bases outside the gene matches. CDR3 region: CASSQDGQGEGQPQHF. The CDR3 DNA is TGTGCCAGCAGTCAAGATGGACAGGGCGAGGGTCAGCCCCAGCATTTT.

The chain joins TRBV3-1 (or the pseudogene TRBV3-2) to TRBJ2-7; no definite D call. The CDR3 spans 15 residues. The germline V gene encodes CDR1 LGHDT and CDR2 YNNKEL (reference sequence). Trimming removed 1 base from V and 2 bases from J, with 12 bases in between. The CDR3 DNA reads TGTGCCAGCAGCCAAGCTCACTCTTGGGCCTACGAGCAGTACTTC. It translates to CASSQAHSWAYEQYF.

This chain links TRBV30 with TRBJ2-2; TRBD1 might be the D (6 bases). With 4 bases removed from V and 4 bases from J, the gap between germline ends came to 13 bases. CDR1 GTSNPN and CDR2 SVGIG come from the germline V gene (reference sequence). CDR3 length: 14 amino acids. Here the CDR3 reads CAWTGDPTTGELFF. The CDR3 bases are TGTGCCTGGACAGGGGACCCGACCACCGGGGAGCTGTTTTTT.